These 8 T cell receptor beta chains were sequenced from one sample in a study of blood T cell repertoires in COVID-19. Measured with immunoSEQ multiplex PCR; TCRdb has only the in-frame clones, and not every one. In the table there are fewer than 300,000 clones, under 95% of which are singletons. Sequencing was carried out using PBMCs or T cells enriched from blood (not recorded which). These receptors were obtained from a middle-aged woman with acute COVID-19.

V gene TRBV6-5 combines with J gene TRBJ1-2; no clear D gene. The CDR3 covers 11 residues. Trimming took 8 bases from V and 5 from J, leaving 9 bases between them. CDR1 MNHEY and CDR2 SVGAGI come from the germline V gene. The CDR3 here is CASGSGYGYTF. CDR3 nucleotides: TGTGCCAGCGGAAGCGGTTATGGCTACACCTTC.

V is TRBV18 and J is TRBJ2-1, with a weak D call TRBD2 (5 bases). This CDR3 is 15 amino acids long. Germline CDR1 and CDR2: KGHSH and LQKENI. The germline V and J ends were trimmed by 6 bases and 3 bases, with 15 bases remaining between them. Written as DNA, the CDR3 is TGTGCCAGCTCCCTATATTCGGGGTACTACAATGAGCAGTTCTTC. This encodes CASSLYSGYYNEQFF. The full variable domain, rest sourced from reference TRBV18 and TRBJ2-1, is NAGVMQNPRHLVRRRGQEARLRCSPMKGHSHVYWYRQLPEEGLKFMVYLQKENIIDESGMPKERFSAEFPKEGPSILRIQQVVRGDSAAYFCASSLYSGYYNEQFFGPGTRLTVL.

The V and J genes are TRBV4-1 and TRBJ2-3, with 13 nucleotides matching TRBD2. This CDR3 spans 17 amino acids. Per germline, CDR1 MGHRA and CDR2 YSYEKL. The V gene end was trimmed by 3 bases and the J gene end by 5 bases; junction bases not matched to a gene: 8. DNA of the CDR3: TGCGCCAGCAGCCACAGTGGACGACTAGCGGGGGGAGATACGCAGTATTTT. Translated: CASSHSGRLAGGDTQYF.

The genes are TRBV21-1 and TRBJ2-1; the DNA was not compared with TRBD2, the D call given in the table. TRBV21-1 is a pseudogene locus. This CDR3 comprises 16 residues. CDR3 in DNA: TGTGCCAGCAGCAAAGCAAAGCGGGAGGCCTACAATGAGCAGTTCTTC. Translating gives CASSKAKREAYNEQFF.

The rearrangement uses TRBV27 and TRBJ1-2; 7 bases agree with TRBD1. The CDR3 has 15 residues. With 4 bases clipped from V and 1 base from J, the junction kept 6 bases outside the gene matches. Germline assignment: CDR1 MNHEY and CDR2 SMNVEV (reference sequence). The CDR3 DNA reads as TGTGCCAGCAGTTCCTTCGGACAGGTTAACTATGGCTACACCTTC. It yields the protein CASSSFGQVNYGYTF.

The J gene is TRBJ1-1, the V gene TRBV3-1 (or the pseudogene TRBV3-2); perhaps TRBD1 as D (5 bases). The CDR3 runs to 15 residues. Between the trimmed V and J ends, which lost 3 bases and 1 base, there was a span of 12 bases. CDR1 LGHDT and CDR2 YNNKEL come from the germline V gene (reference sequence). CDR3 nucleotide sequence: TGTGCCAGCAGCCATAGTCGACAGCAGAACACTGAAGCTTTCTTT. Protein sequence: CASSHSRQQNTEAFF.

The gene calls are TRBV9 and TRBJ2-1; possible D gene TRBD1, 5 bases. The germline gives CDR1 SGDLS, CDR2 YYNGEE. The CDR3 sequence is 15 residues long. Trimming cost V 4 bases and J 0 bases, with 11 bases left between them. In nucleotides, the CDR3 is TGTGCCAGCAGCCCACAGGTTTCCTCCTACAATGAGCAGTTCTTC. The encoded protein is CASSPQVSSYNEQFF. The variable domain in full, completed from reference TRBV9 and TRBJ2-1, reads DSGVTQTPKHLITATGQRVTLRCSPRSGDLSVYWYQQSLDQGLQFLIQYYNGEERAKGNILERFSAQQFPDLHSELNLSSLELGDSALYFCASSPQVSSYNEQFFGPGTRLTVL.

This clone occurred a few times. This chain links TRBV2 with TRBJ2-3; 12 bases agree with TRBD2. Germline assignment: CDR1 SNHLY and CDR2 FYNNEI. This CDR3 is 15 amino acids long. Trimming removed 8 bases from V and 6 bases from J; junction bases left unmatched: 9. The CDR3: CASRTLAGGRDTQYF. DNA for the CDR3: TGTGCCAGCCGTACACTAGCGGGGGGACGGGATACGCAGTATTTT.